This TCR beta chain emerged from a study of spatial heterogeneity in lung cancer. Time point given: blood at routine non-recurrence follow-up after resection. Germline assignment: CDR1 SGHDT and CDR2 YYEEEE. This CDR3 contains 13 residues. The V and J ends lost 4 bases and 7 bases respectively, with 14 bases between them. This clonotype was counted between two and nine times. TCRdb processed the 5' RACE reads anew with MiXCR; each CDR3 protein has one entry. The data show approximately 93,000 distinct CDR3 sequences, roughly a fifth seen once. The chain carries TRBV5-6 and TRBJ2-5; the D gene is possibly TRBD1 (6 bases). This clonotype was obtained from a male donor with early-stage non-small cell lung cancer. The sequencing here drew on PBMCs, taken at follow-up. The CDR3 spells CASSPWDTGTQYF. In DNA form, the CDR3 reads TGTGCCAGCAGCCCCTGGGACACGGGGACCCAGTACTTC.